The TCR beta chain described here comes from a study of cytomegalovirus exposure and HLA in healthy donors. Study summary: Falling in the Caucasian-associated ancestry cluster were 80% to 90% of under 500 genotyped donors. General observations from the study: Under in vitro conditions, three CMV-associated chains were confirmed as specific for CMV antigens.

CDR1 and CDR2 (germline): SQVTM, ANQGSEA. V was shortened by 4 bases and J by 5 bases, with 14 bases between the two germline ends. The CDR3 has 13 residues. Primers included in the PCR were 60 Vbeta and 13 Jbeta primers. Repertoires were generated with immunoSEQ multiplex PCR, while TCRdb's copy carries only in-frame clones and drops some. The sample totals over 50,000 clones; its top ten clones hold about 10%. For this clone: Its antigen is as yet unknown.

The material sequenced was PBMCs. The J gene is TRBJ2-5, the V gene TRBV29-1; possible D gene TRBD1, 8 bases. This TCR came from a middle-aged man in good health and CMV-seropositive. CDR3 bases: TGCAGCGTTGTTGGACAGGGAGGGGAGACCCAGTACTTC. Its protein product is CSVVGQGGETQYF.